This TCR beta chain was recovered during a study of cytomegalovirus exposure and HLA in healthy donors. Study-level results: The study flagged some 170 TCR beta chains as cytomegalovirus-associated. It was reported that the classifier diagnosed cytomegalovirus status with high specificity and sensitivity in both the original and validation cohorts. It was found in a later analysis that first-cohort TCR clusters tended to co-occur in the roughly 120 validation repertoires. CMV antigen specificity of a few CMV-associated chains was confirmed in vitro.

A remark on this clone: What it binds is unknown.

The table came from immunoSEQ multiplex PCR; TCRdb's copy has only in-frame clones and leaves some out. This sample has hundreds of thousands of clones; about 90% occur once, and the top ten carry approximately 3.1%. This CDR3 region has 17 residues. Unmatched junction bases numbered 9, after V lost 1 base and J lost 0 bases. The germline gives CDR1 MNHEY, CDR2 SMNVEV (reference sequence). This clonotype was sampled from a woman aged 25 to 39 in good health and CMV-seronegative. The genes are TRBV27 and TRBJ2-7, with 7 bases lining up with TRBD2. The sequenced sample was PBMCs. CDR3 in amino acids: CASSLLGEGLSSYEQYF. As DNA, the CDR3 is TGTGCCAGCAGTTTATTGGGGGAGGGCCTTTCCTCCTACGAGCAGTACTTC.